The 14 T cell receptor beta chains in this list originate from one sample, sequenced in a study of technical replicates of blood from a few donors. Clones were read by immunoSEQ multiplex PCR, and TCRdb kept only the in-frame ones, dropping some. This table has approximately 79,000 clones, 93% appearing once. The sample consisted of T cells isolated from PBMCs. The receptors originated from a human donor in good health.

The chain combines TRBV6-1 with TRBJ1-1, with D possibly being TRBD1 (5 bases). Germline values: CDR1 MNHNS, CDR2 SASEGT. The CDR3 sequence is 15 residues long. Deletions cut 2 bases from V and 0 bases from J, with 10 bases between. In DNA, the CDR3 is TGTGCCAGCAGTGAAAAAGGGGTTATGAACACTGAAGCTTTCTTT. It codes for CASSEKGVMNTEAFF.

The chain couples TRBV4-1 to TRBJ1-1, with D unclear. Germline CDR1 is MGHRA and CDR2 is YSYEKL. The length of the CDR3 is 14 residues. Trimming removed 0 bases at V and 0 bases at J, with 5 bases between. The CDR3 DNA reads TGCGCCAGCAGCCAAGATCGTGTGAACACTGAAGCTTTCTTT. Its protein is CASSQDRVNTEAFF.

The chain couples TRBV18 to TRBJ1-2, with D perhaps matching TRBD1 (5 bases). The germline V and J ends were trimmed by 1 base and 5 bases, with 20 bases remaining between them. This CDR3 spans 17 amino acids. Germline V gene data show CDR1 as KGHSH and CDR2 as LQKENI. CDR3 DNA sequence: TGTGCCAGCTCACCACTAACGGGGGTCGCGGATTTTTATGGCTACACCTTC. Translated, it gives CASSPLTGVADFYGYTF.

The gene calls are TRBV19 and TRBJ1-5; TRBD1 agrees at 9 bases. V trimming: 5 bases; J trimming: 1 base; junction bases outside the gene matches: 3. The CDR3 consists of 15 residues. Germline loops: CDR1 LNHDA, CDR2 SQIVND (reference sequence). The CDR3 coding sequence is TGTGCCAGTAGTTTACAGGGGGCGAGCAATCAGCCCCAGCATTTT. This codes for CASSLQGASNQPQHF.

J is TRBJ2-3 and V is TRBV7-3; D perhaps matches TRBD2 (5 bases). The germline gives CDR1 SGHTA, CDR2 FQGTGA. Trimming took off 4 bases at V and 1 base at J, with 15 bases between the two ends. This CDR3 has 16 amino acids. The CDR3 DNA is TGTGCCAGCAGCTCCAAAGTCCGGGGAGGCACAGATACGCAGTATTTT. It codes for CASSSKVRGGTDTQYF.

The V gene is TRBV7-6, the J gene TRBJ2-1, with 9 bases matching TRBD2. The CDR3 is 15 residues long. V trimming: 2 bases; J trimming: 7 bases; junction bases outside the gene matches: 6. Germline CDR1 is SGHVS and CDR2 is FNYEAQ. DNA of the CDR3: TGTGCCAGCAGCTTACTGGGCGGGAGGGAGAATGAGCAGTTCTTC. The encoded protein is CASSLLGGRENEQFF.

CDR3 amino acids: CASSLVPWNTEAFF. CDR3 in DNA: TGTGCCAGCAGCTTGGTCCCCTGGAACACTGAAGCTTTCTTT. The chain is built from TRBV5-4 and TRBJ1-1; no firm D call. This CDR3 contains 14 residues. The ends were cut back, 0 bases at V and 1 base at J, with 7 bases in the middle. Looked up from germline, CDR1 is SGHNT and CDR2 is YYREEE (reference sequence).

The chain joins TRBV27 to TRBJ2-2; tentative D call: TRBD2 (5 bases). This CDR3 comprises 14 residues. The germline gives CDR1 MNHEY, CDR2 SMNVEV (reference sequence). V lost 0 bases and J 6 bases, leaving 8 bases between the germline ends. In nucleotides, the CDR3 is TGTGCCAGCAGTTTATCTTGGGGAGCCGGGGAGCTGTTTTTT. Amino acids: CASSLSWGAGELFF.

The chain joins TRBV9 to TRBJ2-7, with D perhaps matching TRBD2 (6 bases). Germline CDR1 is SGDLS and CDR2 is YYNGEE. V was clipped by 4 bases and J by 7 bases, with 15 bases between them. The CDR3 loop spans 13 amino acids. The CDR3 DNA reads as TGTGCCAGCAGCCAGAGCCGGGGGACTGAGCAGTACTTC. Translated: CASSQSRGTEQYF.

The genes are TRBV28 and TRBJ2-7; 15 bases fit TRBD2. This CDR3 is 16 amino acids long. Looked up from germline, CDR1 is MDHEN and CDR2 is SYDVKM. Trimming at V came to 2 bases and at J to 4 bases, leaving 3 bases not matched to a gene. The CDR3 DNA is TGTGCCAGCAGTTTAGGCGGACTAGCGGGAGGGTACGAGCAGTACTTC. It is translated as CASSLGGLAGGYEQYF.

For the CDR3, the DNA is TGCGCCAGCAGCTTGGCTAGCGCAACTAGCACAGATACGCAGTATTTT. It specifies CASSLASATSTDTQYF. The chain employs TRBV5-1 and TRBJ2-3, with D tentatively TRBD2 (6 bases). The CDR3 loop spans 16 amino acids. With 0 bases removed from V and 0 bases from J, the gap between germline ends came to 11 bases. The germline CDR1 and CDR2 sequences are SGHRS and YFSETQ.

The chain joins TRBV4-3 to TRBJ2-7, with 9 bases aligning to TRBD2. Germline CDR1 LGHNA, CDR2 YSLEER. The CDR3 length is 15 residues. V lost 3 bases to trimming and J lost 3 bases; unmatched junction nucleotides: 6. CDR3 nucleotides: TGCGCCAGCAGCCACACGGCGGGAGGGATCTACGAGCAGTACTTC. The encoded protein is CASSHTAGGIYEQYF.

The rearrangement uses TRBV15 and TRBJ1-1; no firm D call. This CDR3 spans 14 amino acids. Germline CDR1 and CDR2: LNHNV and YYDKDF (reference sequence). V dropped 4 bases and J dropped 0 bases, with 9 bases sitting between them. Written as DNA, the CDR3 is TGTGCCACCAGCACTAATCTTATGAACACTGAAGCTTTCTTT. It specifies CATSTNLMNTEAFF.

The chain combines TRBV6-1 with TRBJ1-2; D call uncertain. The length of the CDR3 is 16 residues. Trimming removed 1 base from V and 5 bases from J, with 17 bases in between. Germline CDR1 and CDR2: MNHNS and SASEGT. CDR3 loop: CASSEVGYGGFYGYTF. In nucleotides, the CDR3 is TGTGCCAGCAGTGAAGTAGGATATGGAGGGTTTTATGGCTACACCTTC.